These T cell receptor beta chains were read from a single sample in a study of T cell repertoires in cytomegalovirus infection. TCRdb used MiXCR to reprocess the reads, holding one entry per CDR3 protein. The sample records about 530,000 distinct CDR3 sequences, 26% being singletons. Sequenced sample: PBMCs. The receptor source for this set is a human donor in good health (CMV status not recorded). Some clones in this sample may be carry-over from other donors' samples. The conserved cysteine and the conserved F or W are not part of the CDR3 here. The order of the fields is clone size, CDR3 length, V gene, CDR3 protein. The size entry is marked missing in some rows and otherwise reads once, few, many or a size class.

clone_size: few; cdr3_length: 13; v_call: TRBV6-2/TRBV6-3; cdr3_aa: ASSYSGTLTDGYT
clone_size: .; cdr3_length: 13; v_call: TRBV5-4; cdr3_aa: ASSLAGQGIETQY
clone_size: few; cdr3_length: 11; v_call: TRBV20-1; cdr3_aa: SAQDGPNSPLH
clone_size: .; cdr3_length: 13; v_call: TRBV28; cdr3_aa: ASSSSGTSSDTQY
clone_size: .; cdr3_length: 13; v_call: TRBV28; cdr3_aa: ASSLGWGSTDTQY
clone_size: .; cdr3_length: 11; v_call: TRBV5-4; cdr3_aa: ASSSSFGTSSY
clone_size: many; cdr3_length: 13; v_call: TRBV11-2; cdr3_aa: ASSLGTTGQFEAF
clone_size: many; cdr3_length: 14; v_call: TRBV7-2; cdr3_aa: ASSLALAGAYNEQF
clone_size: .; cdr3_length: 14; v_call: TRBV7-9; cdr3_aa: ASSDGPGLHYNEQF
clone_size: many; cdr3_length: 12; v_call: TRBV2; cdr3_aa: ASRATPNTGELF
clone_size: .; cdr3_length: 11; v_call: TRBV29-1; cdr3_aa: SVGRLYQETQY
clone_size: .; cdr3_length: 13; v_call: TRBV7-2; cdr3_aa: ASSSPETGHYGYT
clone_size: many; cdr3_length: 14; v_call: TRBV7-6; cdr3_aa: ASSLLAGGPPDTQY
clone_size: many; cdr3_length: 11; v_call: TRBV6-1; cdr3_aa: ASSSGPGETQY
clone_size: few; cdr3_length: 13; v_call: TRBV28; cdr3_aa: AIQRSPAGARPAF
clone_size: few; cdr3_length: 12; v_call: TRBV7-3; cdr3_aa: ASSLNALTDTQY
clone_size: .; cdr3_length: 12; v_call: TRBV6-2/TRBV6-3; cdr3_aa: ASIQDPLGETQY
clone_size: .; cdr3_length: 12; v_call: TRBV6-6; cdr3_aa: ASMRSSGANVLT
clone_size: many; cdr3_length: 10; v_call: TRBV12-3/TRBV12-4; cdr3_aa: ASSLSYNEQF
clone_size: few; cdr3_length: 11; v_call: TRBV20-1; cdr3_aa: SAPSDGLETQY
clone_size: .; cdr3_length: 14; v_call: TRBV20-1; cdr3_aa: SATDSGRGDTGELF
clone_size: .; cdr3_length: 18; v_call: TRBV7-2; cdr3_aa: ASSSRVAGHYMVHKDTQY
clone_size: .; cdr3_length: 12; v_call: TRBV19; cdr3_aa: ASTIGQGYNEQF
clone_size: few; cdr3_length: 15; v_call: TRBV7-8; cdr3_aa: ASSPYGLVTLVNIQY
clone_size: many; cdr3_length: 14; v_call: TRBV7-2; cdr3_aa: ASSSEVAGGPGTQY
clone_size: .; cdr3_length: 15; v_call: TRBV7-6; cdr3_aa: ASSRGLAGGNHNEQF
clone_size: many; cdr3_length: 17; v_call: TRBV4-1; cdr3_aa: ASSRSGAGGPNGADTQY
clone_size: .; cdr3_length: 14; v_call: TRBV27; cdr3_aa: ASSLLVLGVNSEAF
clone_size: .; cdr3_length: 13; v_call: TRBV28; cdr3_aa: ASSSSRTRGETQY
clone_size: many; cdr3_length: 13; v_call: TRBV7-2; cdr3_aa: ASSPLGARRNEQF
clone_size: .; cdr3_length: 10; v_call: TRBV20-1; cdr3_aa: SARLRRTEAF
clone_size: .; cdr3_length: 13; v_call: TRBV18; cdr3_aa: ASSPFSTGNTEAF
clone_size: few; cdr3_length: 16; v_call: TRBV11-2; cdr3_aa: ASSPRPEGGGNTGELF
clone_size: few; cdr3_length: 11; v_call: TRBV19; cdr3_aa: ASNPGLNTEAF
clone_size: few; cdr3_length: 10; v_call: TRBV7-2; cdr3_aa: ASSLERLEQF
clone_size: .; cdr3_length: 11; v_call: TRBV27; cdr3_aa: ASSRAWNEKLF
clone_size: few; cdr3_length: 12; v_call: TRBV12-3/TRBV12-4; cdr3_aa: ASSFRANRDEQY
clone_size: few; cdr3_length: 11; v_call: TRBV29-1; cdr3_aa: SVEGGRRNEQY
clone_size: few; cdr3_length: 11; v_call: TRBV25-1; cdr3_aa: ASSLQGPGELF
clone_size: .; cdr3_length: 17; v_call: TRBV24-1; cdr3_aa: ASSDVDAPGRKMNTEAF
clone_size: few; cdr3_length: 15; v_call: TRBV12-3/TRBV12-4; cdr3_aa: ASSLIGLSGGEDTQY
clone_size: few; cdr3_length: 14; v_call: TRBV4-1; cdr3_aa: ASSQPGLAVPYEQY
clone_size: few; cdr3_length: 12; v_call: TRBV6-2/TRBV6-3; cdr3_aa: AGRRDTNTGELF
clone_size: many; cdr3_length: 9; v_call: TRBV7-9; cdr3_aa: ASSFFPEAF
clone_size: .; cdr3_length: 15; v_call: TRBV20-1; cdr3_aa: SAREGGTRRTKETQY